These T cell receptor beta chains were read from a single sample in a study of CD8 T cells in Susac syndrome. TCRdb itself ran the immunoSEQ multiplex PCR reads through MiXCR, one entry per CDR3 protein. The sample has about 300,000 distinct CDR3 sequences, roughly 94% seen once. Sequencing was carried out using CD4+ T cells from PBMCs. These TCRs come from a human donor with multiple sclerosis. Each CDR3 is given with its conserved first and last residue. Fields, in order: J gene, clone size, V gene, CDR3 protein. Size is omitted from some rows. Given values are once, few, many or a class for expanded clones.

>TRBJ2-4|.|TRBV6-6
CASSYSNQGTENIQYF
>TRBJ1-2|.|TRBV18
CASSPNLDREDYTF
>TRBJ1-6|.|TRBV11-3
CASSLFGGDNSPLHF
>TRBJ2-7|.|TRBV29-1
CSVKNYEQYF
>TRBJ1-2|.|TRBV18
CASSLSADREGYGYTF
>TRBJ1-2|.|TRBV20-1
CSARQLRDRSVNGYTF
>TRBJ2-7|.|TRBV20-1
CSASRGTGPYEQYF
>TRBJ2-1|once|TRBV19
CASSTGTVDNEQFF
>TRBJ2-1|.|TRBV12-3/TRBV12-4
CASRPLAGGDRNEQFF
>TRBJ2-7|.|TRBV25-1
CASSSSGTALNEQYF
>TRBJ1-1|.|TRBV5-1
CASKSLGGTEAFF
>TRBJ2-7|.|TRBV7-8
CASSLEWLNYEQYF
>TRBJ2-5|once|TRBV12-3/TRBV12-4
CASSSYRNGETQYF
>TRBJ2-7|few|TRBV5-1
CASSLVGGYEQYF
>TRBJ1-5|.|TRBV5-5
CASSLGTPNQPQHF
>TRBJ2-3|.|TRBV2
CASKLEGTTDTQYF
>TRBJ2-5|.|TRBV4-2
CASSLRSGQETQYF
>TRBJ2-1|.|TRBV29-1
CSVWAGVNEQFF
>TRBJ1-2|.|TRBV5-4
CASGPEGNRGSYTF
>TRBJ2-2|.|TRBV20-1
CSASRGGTNGELFF
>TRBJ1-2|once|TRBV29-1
CSVVRDVEGYTF
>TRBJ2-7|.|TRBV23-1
CASSPGGGAPYEQYF
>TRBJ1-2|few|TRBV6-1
CASRLQGRNYGYTF
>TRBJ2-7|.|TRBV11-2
CASSSISGSSYEQYF
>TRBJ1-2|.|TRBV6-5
CASATGTNYGYTF
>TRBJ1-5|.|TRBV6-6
CASSFGGIDQPQHF
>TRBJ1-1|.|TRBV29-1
CSVEAWVNTEAFF
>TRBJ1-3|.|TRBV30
CAWSVSAPGTIYF
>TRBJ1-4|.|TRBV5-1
CASSLGGLANEKLFF
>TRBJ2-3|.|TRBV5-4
CASSLEDPGDTDTQYF
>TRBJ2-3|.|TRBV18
CASSPTSGGADTQYF